This T cell receptor (beta chain) was profiled in a study of T cell responses to AZD1222 COVID-19 vaccine. Overall study: Second-dose timings of about 4 or about 12 weeks were pooled. Regarding the study as a whole: A rise in Spike-specific TCR breadth and depth followed two AZD1222 doses.

Assay used: immunoSEQ multiplex PCR; TCRdb lists only in-frame clones, some missing. Among about 150,000 clones listed, roughly 94% were seen once. Between the trimmed V and J ends, which lost 1 base and 9 bases, there was a span of 6 bases. Per the germline V gene, CDR1 is MNHNS and CDR2 is SASEGT. The CDR3 has 11 residues. A note on this clone: Its antigen is undetermined.

This specimen consisted of peripheral blood, obtained on day 0 of AZD1222 vaccination. The rearrangement joins TRBV6-1 to TRBJ2-5; unclear D gene. This receptor was obtained from an adult in good health. Here the CDR3 reads CASSEELAQYF. The CDR3 DNA reads TGTGCCAGCAGTGAAGAGTTGGCCCAGTACTTC.